This TCR beta chain originates from a study of molecular identifiers for immune sequencing clone quantification. Naive CD8 T cells were sorted as CD8+CD4-CCR7+CD45RA+. This clonotype was observed at least ten times. J lost 3 bases, V lost 4 bases, and 6 bases had no gene match. Germline CDR1 is LNHDA and CDR2 is SQIVND (reference sequence). This CDR3 contains 15 residues. Previously published methods and listed TCR primers were used for the bulk TCR libraries. TCRdb processed the PCR reads anew with MiXCR; each CDR3 protein has one entry. Of 35,000 or so distinct CDR3 sequences in the sample, roughly 19% were seen once.

The rearrangement uses TRBV19 and TRBJ2-7, with 10 bases identical to TRBD2. The material sequenced was naive CD8+ T cells from blood, with Jurkat cell RNA spiked in. Subset in this sample: FACS-sorted CD8+CD4-CCR7+CD45RA+ naive T cells. This clonotype was sampled from a human donor in good health. Some libraries in this study had Jurkat cell RNA spiked in. The CDR3 region has the DNA TGTGCCAGTAGTACTAGCGGGAGTAAATACTACGAGCAGTACTTC. Protein sequence: CASSTSGSKYYEQYF.